The 23 T cell receptor beta chains in this list originate from one sample, sequenced in a study of T-cell memory formation after mild COVID-19. One entry per CDR3 protein, called by TCRdb with MiXCR from the 5' RACE reads. The sample has approximately 42,000 distinct CDR3 sequences, around 6.3% seen once. Material for sequencing was PBMCs or a T cell subset sorted from them (not recorded which). The receptors derive from an adult who had mild COVID-19 (a few samples of this study predate the infection). Cell type and time point are not known.

This clonotype was found a few times. V is TRBV14 and J is TRBJ2-7; possible D gene TRBD2, 5 bases. Germline V CDR1 and CDR2: SGHDN, FVKESK. There are 14 residues in the CDR3. V was shortened by 5 bases and J by 3 bases, with 14 bases between the two germline ends. The CDR3 loop reads CASSAHTRYYEQYF. The CDR3 region has the DNA TGTGCCAGCAGCGCACACACTAGGTACTACGAGCAGTACTTC.

The V and J genes are TRBV11-1 and TRBJ2-5, with 12 nucleotides matching TRBD2. From germline, CDR1 is SGHAT and CDR2 FQDESV (reference sequence). With V trimmed by 5 bases and J by 0 bases, 4 bases remained unmatched. The CDR3 totals 16 residues. The CDR3 loop is CASSRTSGNNQETQYF. CDR3 sequence (DNA): TGTGCCAGCAGCCGGACTAGCGGGAATAACCAAGAGACCCAGTACTTC.

The sample holds many counts of this clonotype. The rearrangement joins TRBV27 to TRBJ2-1, with 10 bases that match TRBD2. Germline lookup yields CDR1 MNHEY and CDR2 SMNVEV (reference sequence). This CDR3 comprises 15 residues. V was clipped by 5 bases and J by 4 bases; unmatched bases: 5. DNA of the CDR3: TGTGCCAGCAGTCCAGCTAGCGGGGGATACAATGAGCAGTTCTTC. It translates to CASSPASGGYNEQFF.

This clonotype appeared many times. The J gene is TRBJ1-1, the V gene TRBV5-1; D call uncertain. The length of the CDR3 is 16 residues. V lost 0 bases and J lost 3, with 15 bases in between. The germline V gene has CDR1 SGHRS and CDR2 YFSETQ. DNA for the CDR3: TGCGCCAGCAGCTTGGTTCCCCCGGGTGGCGACACTGAAGCTTTCTTT. It specifies CASSLVPPGGDTEAFF.

DNA for the CDR3: TGTGCCTCAGACAGGGCTATGAACACTGAAGCTTTCTTT. Residues: CASDRAMNTEAFF. This rearrangement joins TRBV30 to TRBJ1-1; 7 bases align to TRBD1. The length of the CDR3 is 13 residues. The germline CDR1 and CDR2 sequences are GTSNPN and SVGIG (reference sequence). V gave up 7 bases and J gave up 0 bases; unmatched junction bases: 5.

The V call is TRBV11-2, the J call TRBJ1-6; 9 positions match TRBD1. Germline CDR1 is SGHAT and CDR2 is FQNNGV. The CDR3 has 17 residues. V gave up 1 base and J gave up 8 bases; unmatched junction bases: 9. The CDR3 region is CASSLAQTGGFDSPLHF. CDR3 DNA: TGTGCCAGCAGCTTAGCTCAGACAGGGGGATTTGATTCACCCCTCCACTTT.

This sequence joins TRBV30 and TRBJ1-2; D unclear. V was cut by 2 bases and J by 1 base, with 11 bases left in between. Germline V lookup: CDR1 GTSNPN, CDR2 SVGIG (reference sequence). This CDR3 is 14 amino acids long. CDR3 DNA: TGTGCCTGGAGTACGAGGACGGTTAACTATGGCTACACCTTC. It yields the protein CAWSTRTVNYGYTF.

This clonotype was seen more than once but under ten times. V and J are TRBV11-2 and TRBJ1-2; a possible D gene is TRBD1 (6 bases). The CDR3 is 14 amino acids. V lost 5 bases, J lost 7 bases, and 17 bases lay in between. The germline gives CDR1 SGHAT, CDR2 FQNNGV. The CDR3 DNA sequence: TGTGCCAGCAGCCCCCTCCAGGGGTCATCTGGCTACACCTTC. Its translation: CASSPLQGSSGYTF.

This clonotype was detected ten times or more. The chain employs TRBV24-1 and TRBJ2-1; 8 nucleotides match TRBD2. From germline, CDR1 is KGHDR and CDR2 SFDVKD. The CDR3 runs to 14 residues. The V gene end was trimmed by 6 bases and the J gene end by 6 bases; junction bases not matched to a gene: 6. The CDR3 loop is CATSSGRSLNEQFF. In DNA, the CDR3 is TGTGCCACCAGTAGCGGGAGAAGTCTCAATGAGCAGTTCTTC.

At least ten counts were recorded for this clonotype. The germline gene is not matched at one end of the junction; a read error may be the cause. This chain connects TRBV6-2 or TRBV6-3 to TRBJ2-3; D might be TRBD1 (6 bases). CDR1 is MNHEY, CDR2 SVGEGT, per germline. CDR3 length: 15 amino acids. The CDR3 region is CASSRQGTPRDAQYF. The CDR3 DNA follows: TGTGCCAGCAGCCGGCAGGGGACCCCAAGAGATGCGCAGTATTTT.

Only a few counts were recorded for this clonotype. The chain has TRBV30 and TRBJ1-5; D is unclear. V lost 2 bases, J lost 7 bases, and 12 bases lay in between. Germline assignment: CDR1 GTSNPN and CDR2 SVGIG (reference sequence). This CDR3 has 13 amino acids. DNA for the CDR3: TGTGCCTGGAGTCCACACGCGGAACAGCCCCAGCATTTT. Its translation: CAWSPHAEQPQHF.

This clonotype was picked up many times. This chain connects TRBV7-9 to TRBJ1-2; D call uncertain. This CDR3 comprises 12 residues. Between the trimmed V and J ends, which lost 9 bases and 8 bases, there was a span of 16 bases. CDR1 and CDR2 (germline): SEHNR, FQNEAQ (reference sequence). The CDR3 sequence is CASSTTRTGYTF. CDR3 in DNA: TGTGCCAGTTCCACCACGAGGACCGGCTACACCTTC.

This chain links TRBV30 with TRBJ2-4; TRBD1 agrees at 8 bases. The CDR3 covers 18 residues. V was pared by 2 bases and J by 3 bases, with 15 bases of the junction left unmatched. Germline V gene data show CDR1 as GTSNPN and CDR2 as SVGIG (reference sequence). The CDR3 protein is CAWSPRARGQLGKNIQYF. CDR3 DNA: TGTGCCTGGAGTCCAAGGGCCAGGGGGCAGTTGGGCAAAAACATTCAGTACTTC.

This clonotype has a count of ten or more. CDR3 sequence reads: CASSRGGSVDTQYF. The CDR3, as DNA: TGTGCCAGTTCCCGCGGGGGGTCGGTAGATACGCAGTATTTT. J is TRBJ2-3 and V is TRBV6-6; TRBD2 matches 8 bases. CDR1 is MNHNY, CDR2 SVGAGI, per germline (reference sequence). V gave up 9 bases and J gave up 5 bases; unmatched junction bases: 10. The CDR3 extends over 14 amino acids.

This clonotype appeared many times. In DNA, the CDR3 is TGCGCCAGCAGCGTACAGGGGGCGCGCACAGATACGCAGTATTTT. Its translation is CASSVQGARTDTQYF. The rearrangement joins TRBV5-1 to TRBJ2-3; the match to TRBD1 covers 9 bases. The CDR3 has 15 amino acids. V dropped 4 bases and J dropped 1; count of bases not matched to a gene: 4. Germline V gene data show CDR1 as SGHRS and CDR2 as YFSETQ.

This clonotype was detected ten times or more. The genes are TRBV9 and TRBJ2-3, with D possibly TRBD2 on 7 matching bases. Between the trimmed V and J ends, which lost 4 bases and 0 bases, there was a span of 27 bases. Germline V CDR1 and CDR2: SGDLS, YYNGEE. The CDR3 covers 20 residues. This CDR3 reads CASSTPAGRTDRLSTDTQYF. CDR3 bases: TGTGCCAGCAGCACCCCGGCCGGGAGGACCGACAGGCTTAGCACAGATACGCAGTATTTT. Looking up the rest from reference TRBV9 and TRBJ2-3 gives the full variable domain: DSGVTQTPKHLITATGQRVTLRCSPRSGDLSVYWYQQSLDQGLQFLIQYYNGEERAKGNILERFSAQQFPDLHSELNLSSLELGDSALYFCASSTPAGRTDRLSTDTQYFGPGTRLTVL.

This clonotype occurred a few times. This chain connects TRBV7-2 to TRBJ2-5; D is unclear. The germline V gene has CDR1 SGHTA and CDR2 FQGNSA. The V and J ends lost 1 base and 5 bases respectively, with 14 bases between them. This CDR3 region has 15 residues. This chain's CDR3 is CASSLGRRARETQYF. The CDR3 DNA reads as TGTGCCAGCAGCTTAGGCAGGAGAGCACGCGAGACCCAGTACTTC.

This clonotype was observed a few times. The chain combines TRBV6-1 with TRBJ2-7, with 8 bases that match TRBD2. V trimming: 7 bases; J trimming: 5 bases; junction bases outside the gene matches: 10. Germline V CDR1 and CDR2: MNHNS, SASEGT. The CDR3 contains 14 residues. The CDR3 sequence is CASKAGDRLNEQYF. The CDR3 bases are TGTGCCAGCAAAGCGGGAGACAGGTTGAACGAGCAGTACTTC.

This clonotype was counted ten times or more. The rearrangement links TRBV5-1 to TRBJ2-7, with D perhaps TRBD2 (5 bases). Per germline, CDR1 SGHRS and CDR2 YFSETQ. CDR3 size: 18 residues. Between the trimmed V and J ends, which lost 0 bases and 2 bases, there was a span of 21 bases. DNA of the CDR3: TGCGCCAGCAGCTTGGTTGGCGAGGGCAGAAAGCAGGCCTACGAGCAGTACTTC. Amino acids: CASSLVGEGRKQAYEQYF.

This clonotype was detected ten times or more. The chain has TRBV6-1 and TRBJ2-2; 7 bases match TRBD1. Germline V gives CDR1 MNHNS, CDR2 SASEGT. The CDR3 extends over 16 amino acids. Unmatched junction bases numbered 3, after V lost 2 bases and J lost 0 bases. The CDR3 region has the DNA TGTGCCAGCAGTGAAAGAGGGGGCGCGAACACCGGGGAGCTGTTTTTT. It translates to CASSERGGANTGELFF.

This clonotype occurred many times. The rearrangement joins TRBV5-1 to TRBJ2-3, with D perhaps being TRBD1 or TRBD2 (5 bases each). The germline V gene encodes CDR1 SGHRS and CDR2 YFSETQ. Trimming left V 4 bases short and J 1 base short, with 13 bases between. CDR3 length: 15 residues. Here the CDR3 reads CASSQRTGRTDTQYF. CDR3 in DNA: TGCGCCAGCAGCCAACGAACGGGGCGCACAGATACGCAGTATTTT.

The rearrangement uses TRBV29-1 and TRBJ2-7; 11 positions agree with TRBD2. The CDR3 covers 14 residues. Germline lookup yields CDR1 SQVTM and CDR2 ANQGSEA. The ends lost 6 bases at V and 9 bases at J; junction bases unmatched: 13. The CDR3: CSVVGVSGRAWQYF. The CDR3 DNA reads as TGCAGCGTGGTGGGGGTTAGCGGGAGGGCCTGGCAGTACTTC.

The V call is TRBV12-3 or TRBV12-4, the J call TRBJ2-7; no clear D gene. The CDR3 spans 11 residues. Trimming shortened V by 6 bases and J by 1 base, and 4 bases separated the two germline ends. CDR3 in amino acids: CASRGSYEQYF. The CDR3 DNA sequence: TGTGCCAGCAGGGGATCCTACGAGCAGTACTTC.